One T cell receptor (beta chain) is described in this entry. The sample comes from a study of T cell changes during pregnancy in multiple sclerosis. The CDR3 covers 13 residues. Germline lookup yields CDR1 MDHEN and CDR2 SYDVKM. V gave up 8 bases and J gave up 1 base, with 12 bases separating them. The method was immunoSEQ multiplex PCR; TCRdb's version includes in-frame clones alone and lacks a portion of them. The data contain 40,000 or so clones, over 75% of them singletons. The sequence was obtained from a female donor with multiple sclerosis, enrolled in a pregnancy study. Sequenced material: CD8+ T cells from peripheral blood mononuclear cells, taken in the first trimester of pregnancy. V usage is TRBV28 and J usage is TRBJ2-7; D possibly corresponds to TRBD1 (6 bases). The CDR3 protein is CASRRGFSYEQYF. Here the CDR3 DNA reads TGTGCCAGCCGTAGGGGGTTTTCCTACGAGCAGTACTTC.